The 27 T cell receptor beta chains below all came from one sample that was sequenced in a study of PD-L1 blockade in urothelial cancer. The table came from immunoSEQ multiplex PCR; TCRdb's copy has only in-frame clones and leaves some out. The table lists 120,000 or so clones, about 84% of them singletons. Time point denoted: peripheral blood 6 weeks after treatment start. Source: PBMCs, taken around atezolizumab (anti-PD-L1) treatment. The receptors were gathered from a man aged 45-65 years with urothelial cancer.

V and J are TRBV18 and TRBJ1-2, with 8 bases that match TRBD1. CDR1 and CDR2 (germline): KGHSH, LQKENI. The length of the CDR3 is 17 residues. V dropped 3 bases and J dropped 6; count of bases not matched to a gene: 15. CDR3 in DNA: TGTGCCAGCTCACCCAGGCAGGGACAGGCTTCTAAGGATGGCTACACCTTC. This sequence encodes CASSPRQGQASKDGYTF.

The chain is built from TRBV28 and TRBJ2-1; tentatively, D is TRBD2 (6 bases). Germline CDR1 MDHEN, CDR2 SYDVKM. The ends were cut back, 6 bases at V and 0 bases at J, with 18 bases in the middle. This CDR3 is built from 17 residues. The CDR3 loop reads CASRIGGTGSSYNEQFF. DNA of the CDR3: TGTGCCAGCAGGATCGGCGGGACCGGGAGCTCCTACAATGAGCAGTTCTTC.

V is TRBV4-1 and J is TRBJ2-5, with 11 positions matching TRBD2. V was pared by 3 bases and J by 3 bases, with 12 bases of the junction left unmatched. The CDR3 totals 18 residues. Germline-derived CDR1 and CDR2 are MGHRA and YSYEKL. CDR3 region: CASSQPQGGLADKETQYF. The CDR3 DNA reads TGCGCCAGCAGCCAGCCTCAGGGGGGACTAGCGGATAAAGAGACCCAGTACTTC.

The table lists this clone with a count of one. This chain connects TRBV7-3 to TRBJ2-5; 7 bases line up with TRBD2. The CDR3 is 13 amino acids. Germline CDR1 is SGHTA and CDR2 is FQGTGA. The trim removed 5 bases at V and 8 bases at J, leaving 8 bases unmatched. The CDR3, as DNA: TGTGCCAGCAGCCCCACTAGCGTACTAACCCAGTACTTC. Translation: CASSPTSVLTQYF.

The chain combines TRBV9 with TRBJ1-3; 8 bases are shared with TRBD1. The V and J ends lost 0 bases and 4 bases, in that order; junction bases with no gene match: 12. The germline CDR1 and CDR2 sequences are SGDLS and YYNGEE. CDR3 length: 18 residues. The CDR3 DNA follows: TGTGCCAGCAGCGTAGCCCCTCCCAGACAGGGGTACGGAAACACCATATATTTT. Translating it yields CASSVAPPRQGYGNTIYF.

A single count supports this clone. The rearrangement joins TRBV27 to TRBJ2-3, with no clear D. V lost 6 bases, J lost 1 base, and 8 bases lay in between. The CDR3 covers 13 residues. Per the germline V gene, CDR1 is MNHEY and CDR2 is SMNVEV (reference sequence). CDR3: CASSPLGTDTQYF. CDR3 sequence (DNA): TGTGCCAGCAGCCCCCTTGGCACAGATACGCAGTATTTT.

The chain joins TRBV9 to TRBJ2-7; D is unclear. V lost 0 bases, J lost 2 bases, and 12 bases lay in between. The CDR3 length is 15 residues. From germline, CDR1 is SGDLS and CDR2 YYNGEE. The CDR3 DNA follows: TGTGCCAGCAGCGTAGGACTTGACGCTCCCTACGAGCAGTACTTC. The encoded protein is CASSVGLDAPYEQYF. Complete variable domain (other parts from reference TRBV9 and TRBJ2-7): DSGVTQTPKHLITATGQRVTLRCSPRSGDLSVYWYQQSLDQGLQFLIQYYNGEERAKGNILERFSAQQFPDLHSELNLSSLELGDSALYFCASSVGLDAPYEQYFGPGTRLTVT.

The J gene is TRBJ1-4, the V gene TRBV6-5; D gene unclear. Trimming removed 6 bases at V and 5 bases at J, with 16 bases between. Per germline, CDR1 MNHEY and CDR2 SVGAGI. This CDR3 spans 15 amino acids. The DNA of the CDR3 is TGTGCCAGCAGCCCCGGGGAGGCCGGGAATGAAAAACTGTTTTTT. This translates into CASSPGEAGNEKLFF.

This chain's CDR3 is CASSLTISYNEQFF. CDR3 nucleotide sequence: TGCGCCAGCAGCTTGACAATCTCCTACAATGAGCAGTTCTTC. The chain joins TRBV5-1 to TRBJ2-1; D remains unclear. The CDR3 is 14 residues long. Germline V gene lookup returns CDR1 SGHRS and CDR2 YFSETQ. V lost 1 base to trimming and J lost 0 bases, with 5 bases between them.

V usage is TRBV14 and J usage is TRBJ1-2; D not resolved. The CDR3 is made up of 12 amino acids. The germline gives CDR1 SGHDN, CDR2 FVKESK. The V end lost 8 bases, the J end lost 3 bases, and 10 bases lay between the germline ends. The CDR3 sequence: CASGRTHYGYTF. The CDR3 nucleotides read TGTGCCAGCGGACGGACTCACTATGGCTACACCTTC.

The chain is built from TRBV18 and TRBJ2-7; perhaps TRBD2 as D (6 bases). The CDR3 has 15 residues. Trimming pared 3 bases from V and 0 bases from J, leaving 12 bases between. Germline V gives CDR1 KGHSH, CDR2 LQKENI. In DNA, the CDR3 is TGTGCCAGCTCACCGACGGCGGGGACCTCCTACGAGCAGTACTTC. Its translation is CASSPTAGTSYEQYF.

In DNA, the CDR3 is TGTGCCAGCAGGCACGGGGAGGGGCGCGGAACTGAAGCTTTCTTT. Residues: CASRHGEGRGTEAFF. The J gene is TRBJ1-1, the V gene TRBV6-6, with a weak D call TRBD1 (5 bases). CDR1 is MNHNY and CDR2 is SVGAGI in the germline V gene (reference sequence). The CDR3 covers 15 residues. The germline V and J ends were trimmed by 6 bases and 5 bases, with 19 bases remaining between them.

V gene TRBV5-1 combines with J gene TRBJ2-5; unclear D gene. Per germline, CDR1 SGHRS and CDR2 YFSETQ. Trimming cost V 0 bases and J 9 bases, with 21 bases left between them. CDR3 length: 16 residues. DNA of the CDR3: TGCGCCAGCAGCTTGGGTTTTTCCAGGCAACGTTCGGCCCAGTACTTC. As protein: CASSLGFSRQRSAQYF.

V usage is TRBV28 and J usage is TRBJ1-2, with D uncertain. The CDR3 consists of 15 residues. Trimming took off 5 bases at V and 4 bases at J, with 17 bases between the two ends. The germline CDR1 and CDR2 sequences are MDHEN and SYDVKM. The CDR3 sequence: CASSPRGGSLYGYTF. CDR3 in DNA: TGTGCCAGCAGTCCTCGAGGAGGCTCCCTCTATGGCTACACCTTC.

The rearrangement links TRBV11-3 to TRBJ2-3; 9 nucleotides line up with TRBD1. The germline CDR1 and CDR2 sequences are SGHNT and YENEEA. The CDR3 consists of 16 residues. V gave up 1 base and J gave up 4 bases; unmatched junction bases: 6. CDR3 region: CASSLGSGTGSDTQYF. CDR3 DNA sequence: TGTGCCAGCAGCTTAGGATCCGGGACAGGGTCAGATACGCAGTATTTT. Variable domain in full (rest from reference TRBV11-3 and TRBJ2-3): EAGVVQSPRYKIIEKKQPVAFWCNPISGHNTLYWYLQNLGQGPELLIRYENEEAVDDSQLPKDRFSAERLKGVDSTLKIQPAELGDSAVYLCASSLGSGTGSDTQYFGPGTRLTVL.

This rearrangement joins TRBV30 to TRBJ1-5; 10 positions match TRBD1. The CDR3 loop spans 15 amino acids. V shed 1 base and J 5 bases; nucleotides not matched to a gene: 5. The germline gives CDR1 GTSNPN, CDR2 SVGIG (reference sequence). The CDR3 is CAWSALGQGDQPQHF. The CDR3 DNA reads as TGTGCCTGGAGTGCTCTTGGACAGGGGGATCAGCCCCAGCATTTT. The variable domain in full, completed from reference TRBV30 and TRBJ1-5, reads SQTIHQWPATLVQPVGSPLSLECTVEGTSNPNLYWYRQAAGRGLQLLFYSVGIGQISSEVPQNLSASRPQDRQFILSSKKLLLSDSGFYLCAWSALGQGDQPQHFGDGTRLSIL.

This sequence joins TRBV28 and TRBJ1-4, with a weak D call TRBD1 (5 bases). The germline gives CDR1 MDHEN, CDR2 SYDVKM. The CDR3 sequence is 17 residues long. Trimming shortened V by 4 bases and J by 0 bases, and 15 bases separated the two germline ends. The chain's CDR3 is CASSSTHEGATNEKLFF. CDR3 bases: TGTGCCAGCAGTTCAACTCACGAAGGGGCAACTAATGAAAAACTGTTTTTT.

The chain employs TRBV5-1 and TRBJ2-3; maybe TRBD2 (5 bases). This CDR3 has 15 residues. V was cut by 1 base and J by 2 bases, with 11 bases left in between. CDR1 and CDR2 (germline): SGHRS, YFSETQ. CDR3 amino acids: CASSLYGGPTDTQYF. The CDR3 nucleotides are TGCGCCAGCAGCTTGTATGGCGGGCCCACAGATACGCAGTATTTT.

In nucleotides, the CDR3 is TGTGCCACCAGCAGAGATAACATACAAGAGACCCAGTACTTC. Translation gives CATSRDNIQETQYF. This chain links TRBV15 with TRBJ2-5; the D is unclear. The CDR3 extends over 14 amino acids. The V and J ends lost 0 bases and 2 bases respectively, with 7 bases between them. Germline V gene sequence: CDR1 LNHNV, CDR2 YYDKDF (reference sequence).

The chain uses TRBV27 and TRBJ2-7; TRBD2 might be the D (6 bases). Per germline, CDR1 MNHEY and CDR2 SMNVEV (reference sequence). The CDR3 contains 14 residues. V was shortened by 6 bases and J by 1 base, with 13 bases between the two germline ends. The CDR3 DNA sequence: TGTGCCAGCAGGATCCGGGAGCAGTCCTACGAGCAGTACTTC. Protein sequence: CASRIREQSYEQYF.

V usage is TRBV4-2 and J usage is TRBJ2-5; 10 positions agree with TRBD2. Germline lookup yields CDR1 LGHNA and CDR2 YNFKEQ. J was trimmed by 5 bases and V by 0 bases; bases with no gene match: 9. This CDR3 is built from 17 residues. CDR3 loop: CASSQDMGAGGQETQYF. In DNA, the CDR3 is TGTGCCAGCAGCCAAGATATGGGAGCGGGAGGGCAGGAGACCCAGTACTTC.

This clone was seen more than once but under ten times. The chain couples TRBV28 to TRBJ1-3, with D hard to call. The CDR3 runs 14 residues. Per germline, CDR1 MDHEN and CDR2 SYDVKM. V lost 5 bases and J lost 3, with 11 bases in between. The CDR3, as DNA: TGTGCCAGCAGTACACCCCGGGTTGGAAACACCATATATTTT. This translates into CASSTPRVGNTIYF.

This clone is a singleton in its sample. The chain joins TRBV4-2 to TRBJ2-1; 7 nucleotides align to TRBD2. Germline V gene sequence: CDR1 LGHNA, CDR2 YNFKEQ. This CDR3 is 21 amino acids long. The junction had 24 bases not matched to a gene; V was cut back by 2 bases and J by 5 bases. The CDR3 protein is CASSQRMGEGYGPGFHNEQFF. CDR3 nucleotides: TGTGCCAGCAGCCAACGCATGGGGGAGGGGTACGGTCCCGGTTTTCACAATGAGCAGTTCTTC.

This chain uses TRBV6-5 with TRBJ2-7, with D perhaps TRBD2 (7 bases). The V gene lost 10 bases and the J gene lost 4 bases, with 20 bases spanning the gap. The CDR3 consists of 14 residues. From germline, CDR1 is MNHEY and CDR2 SVGAGI. This CDR3 is CANRAGGPGYEQYF. CDR3 sequence (DNA): TGTGCCAACAGGGCCGGGGGGCCAGGGTACGAGCAGTACTTC.

The chain joins TRBV6-1 to TRBJ1-2; D is undetermined. CDR3 size: 12 residues. Germline loops: CDR1 MNHNS, CDR2 SASEGT. V dropped 4 bases and J dropped 7 bases, with 10 bases sitting between them. The CDR3 coding sequence is TGTGCCAGCAGTGCCCGGGAGGGTGGCTACACCTTC. Translation gives CASSAREGGYTF.

The V call is TRBV7-9, the J call TRBJ1-1; 7 positions agree with TRBD1. The V segment lost 5 bases and the J segment 6 bases; nucleotides outside the gene matches: 3. CDR3 length: 12 amino acids. CDR1 and CDR2 (germline): SEHNR, FQNEAQ (reference sequence). CDR3 protein: CASSEGTAEAFF. The CDR3 DNA follows: TGTGCCAGCAGCGAAGGGACAGCTGAAGCTTTCTTT.

The rearrangement joins TRBV5-1 to TRBJ1-4, with TRBD1 matching 9 bases. The germline V gene has CDR1 SGHRS and CDR2 YFSETQ. J was trimmed by 5 bases and V by 4 bases; bases with no gene match: 6. The CDR3 spans 15 residues. As DNA, the CDR3 is TGCGCCAGCAGCCCGGGACAGGGACTAAATGAAAAACTGTTTTTT. This translates into CASSPGQGLNEKLFF.